This entry describes one T cell receptor beta chain. What it binds is not known. The sample comes from a study of T cell responses to AZD1222 COVID-19 vaccine. Study results and caveats: Among AZD1222 vaccinees, only 5 or 6 were seropositive at baseline. White British ancestry dominated among donors, who included more females, and clonal diversity was possibly underestimated. Unmutated variant regions are reportedly targeted by nearly half of spike-specific TCRs. Rises in breadth and depth of Spike-specific TCRs came after two AZD1222 doses.

Produced via immunoSEQ multiplex PCR; TCRdb's table is partial and in-frame only. The table shows around 100,000 clones, with 87% occurring only once. There are 18 residues in the CDR3. V lost 2 bases and J lost 0; bases outside the gene matches: 9. Germline CDR1 is MRHNA and CDR2 is SNTAGT. The TCR sequence derives from an adult in good health. Sequenced here: peripheral blood, sampled on day 0 of MenACWY control vaccination. V and J are TRBV6-4 and TRBJ1-5; TRBD1 matches at 8 bases. The CDR3 loop is CASSDTDREDLSNQPQHF. The CDR3 bases are TGTGCCAGCAGTGACACGGACAGGGAAGACCTTAGCAATCAGCCCCAGCATTTT.